The 11 T cell receptor beta chains in this list originate from one sample, sequenced in a study of cytomegalovirus exposure and HLA in healthy donors. PCR employed 60 Vbeta and 13 Jbeta primers. Sequenced by immunoSEQ multiplex PCR; TCRdb stores in-frame clones only, minus some. Reported are tens of thousands of clones; the ten largest clones contain about 10%. The sequenced sample was PBMCs. These receptors were taken from a woman between 50 and 59 years old in good health and CMV-seropositive.

The V call is TRBV18, the J call TRBJ1-1; D gene uncertain. The CDR3 is 14 residues long. The germline gives CDR1 KGHSH, CDR2 LQKENI. With 2 bases removed from V and 1 base from J, the gap between germline ends came to 8 bases. The CDR3 nucleotides read TGTGCCAGCTCACCAGGGCAGGCGAACACTGAAGCTTTCTTT. Residues: CASSPGQANTEAFF. Together with reference TRBV18 and TRBJ1-1, the CDR3 gives the full variable domain: NAGVMQNPRHLVRRRGQEARLRCSPMKGHSHVYWYRQLPEEGLKFMVYLQKENIIDESGMPKERFSAEFPKEGPSILRIQQVVRGDSAAYFCASSPGQANTEAFFGQGTRLTVV.

The chain uses TRBV6-5 and TRBJ2-3; TRBD1 agrees at 11 bases. V shed 6 bases and J 7 bases; nucleotides not matched to a gene: 6. The CDR3 covers 14 residues. Germline lookup yields CDR1 MNHEY and CDR2 SVGAGI. Here the CDR3 reads CASRRTGGANTQYF. The CDR3 region has the DNA TGTGCCAGCAGACGGACAGGGGGCGCAAATACGCAGTATTTT.

The chain uses TRBV5-1 and TRBJ1-1; no clear D gene. V dropped 0 bases and J dropped 10 bases, with 19 bases sitting between them. This CDR3 spans 15 amino acids. Per germline, CDR1 SGHRS and CDR2 YFSETQ. CDR3 DNA: TGCGCCAGCAGCTTGGCTGTTGTACAGCCCGGTGTAGCTTTCTTT. It translates to CASSLAVVQPGVAFF.

The V gene is TRBV4-1, the J gene TRBJ2-2; D not certain. CDR1 is MGHRA, CDR2 YSYEKL, per germline. V lost 0 bases and J 4 bases, leaving 12 bases between the germline ends. The CDR3 is 16 amino acids. The CDR3 protein is CASSQDSYTRTGELFF. In DNA, the CDR3 is TGCGCCAGCAGCCAAGATTCATACACCCGCACCGGGGAGCTGTTTTTT.

This chain connects TRBV4-2 to TRBJ1-5; the D is unclear. V gave up 3 bases and J gave up 0 bases, with 12 bases separating them. In germline, CDR1 is LGHNA, CDR2 YNFKEQ. The CDR3 totals 16 residues. In DNA, the CDR3 is TGTGCCAGCAGCCAGGCTAGATCTTATAGCAATCAGCCCCAGCATTTT. Amino acids: CASSQARSYSNQPQHF.

This chain uses TRBV25-1 with TRBJ2-7; 10 bases align to TRBD2. CDR1 is MGHDK, CDR2 SYGVNS, per germline. Trimming took 5 bases from V and 6 from J; bases not matched to a gene: 10. This CDR3 comprises 15 residues. In DNA, the CDR3 is TGTGCCAGCAGTCAAAGGGGGACTAGCGCGGGCGAGCAGTACTTC. Translated: CASSQRGTSAGEQYF.

The chain combines TRBV5-1 with TRBJ1-4, with TRBD1 matching over 8 bases. Trimming took 5 bases from V and 0 from J; bases not matched to a gene: 0. The CDR3 covers 14 residues. CDR1 SGHRS and CDR2 YFSETQ come from the germline V gene. In DNA, the CDR3 is TGCGCCAGCAGGACAGGGGCAACTAATGAAAAACTGTTTTTT. Protein sequence: CASRTGATNEKLFF.

The chain uses TRBV18 and TRBJ2-2, with TRBD1 identical over 8 bases. V was clipped by 1 base and J by 4 bases; unmatched bases: 2. CDR3 length: 15 residues. Looked up from germline, CDR1 is KGHSH and CDR2 is LQKENI. The CDR3 nucleotides read TGTGCCAGCTCACCACGGACAGGGCCCACCGGGGAGCTGTTTTTT. Protein sequence: CASSPRTGPTGELFF.

The CDR3: CASSLQGSYNSPLHF. The CDR3 coding sequence is TGTGCCAGCAGCTTACAGGGATCCTATAATTCACCCCTCCACTTT. V usage is TRBV7-6 and J usage is TRBJ1-6, with D maybe TRBD1 (5 bases). The CDR3 totals 15 residues. Trimming left V 2 bases short and J 1 base short, with 6 bases between. CDR1 is SGHVS, CDR2 FNYEAQ, per germline.

This chain connects TRBV6-5 to TRBJ2-2; a weak D match, TRBD1 (5 bases). The CDR3 is made up of 14 amino acids. Trimming stripped 2 bases from V and 8 bases from J, with 12 bases between. The germline V gene encodes CDR1 MNHEY and CDR2 SVGAGI. This chain's CDR3 is CASSYGRDAGELFF. The CDR3 region has the DNA TGTGCCAGCAGTTACGGCAGGGATGCTGGGGAGCTGTTTTTT.

The chain uses TRBV11-2 and TRBJ1-2, with D unclear. CDR1 and CDR2 (germline): SGHAT, FQNNGV. This CDR3 comprises 14 residues. Trimming shortened V by 0 bases and J by 4 bases, and 9 bases separated the two germline ends. The CDR3 DNA reads TGTGCCAGCAGCTTAGAATGGCGGAGCTATGGCTACACCTTC. Its translation: CASSLEWRSYGYTF. The full variable domain, in which reference TRBV11-2 and TRBJ1-2 provide the parts outside the CDR3, is EAGVAQSPRYKIIEKRQSVAFWCNPISGHATLYWYQQILGQGPKLLIQFQNNGVVDDSQLPKDRFSAERLKGVDSTLKIQPAKLEDSAVYLCASSLEWRSYGYTFGSGTRLTVV.